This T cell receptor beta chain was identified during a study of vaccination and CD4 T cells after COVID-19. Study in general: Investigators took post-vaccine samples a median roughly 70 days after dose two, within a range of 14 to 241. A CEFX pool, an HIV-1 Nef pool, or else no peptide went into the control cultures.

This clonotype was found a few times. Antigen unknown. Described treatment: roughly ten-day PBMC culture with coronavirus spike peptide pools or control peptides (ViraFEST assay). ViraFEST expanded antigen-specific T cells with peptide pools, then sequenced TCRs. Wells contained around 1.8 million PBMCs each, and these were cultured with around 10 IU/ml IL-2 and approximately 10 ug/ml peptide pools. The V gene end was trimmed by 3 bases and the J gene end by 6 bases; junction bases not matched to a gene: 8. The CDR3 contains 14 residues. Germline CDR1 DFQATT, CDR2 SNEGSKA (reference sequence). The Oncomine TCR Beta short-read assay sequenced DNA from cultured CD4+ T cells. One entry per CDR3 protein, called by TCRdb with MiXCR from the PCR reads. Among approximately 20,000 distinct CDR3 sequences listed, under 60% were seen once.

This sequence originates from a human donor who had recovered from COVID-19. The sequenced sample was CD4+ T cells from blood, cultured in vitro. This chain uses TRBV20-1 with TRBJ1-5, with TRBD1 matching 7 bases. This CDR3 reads CSASPLDRSQPQHF. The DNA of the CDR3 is TGCAGTGCTAGCCCTCTGGACAGGTCTCAGCCCCAGCATTTT.